In its sample, the clone carrying this T cell receptor (beta chain) was seen many times. The target antigen is unknown. The time point here: patch test 1, 2 weeks after DPC sensitization. Treatment denoted: therapeutic diphenylcyclopropenone sensitization with weekly scalp DPC. The sample is drawn from a study of human T cells and chemical hapten exposure. General observations from the study: TCRs above 1 in 1000 frequency did not change with DPC sensitization.

From the RACE reads, TCRdb called clonotypes with MiXCR, one entry per CDR3 protein. Of about 380,000 distinct CDR3 sequences in the sample, more than 4.5% were seen once. Germline V gene lookup returns CDR1 MNHEY and CDR2 SMNVEV (reference sequence). Trimming took 3 bases from V and 4 from J; bases not matched to a gene: 5. This CDR3 spans 14 amino acids. The V gene is TRBV27, the J gene TRBJ1-1, with 7 bases matching TRBD1. Sequenced material: whole blood, taken in connection with sensitization to the hapten diphenylcyclopropenone (DPC). The receptor comes from a woman aged 45-65 years with alopecia areata. Some clones in this sample may be carry-over from other donors' samples. The CDR3 region has the DNA TGTGCCAGCAGTTTGAGGGGGCTGGTCACTGAAGCTTTCTTT. It is translated as CASSLRGLVTEAFF.